The present T cell receptor beta chain was sequenced within a study of identical twins. TCRdb passed the 5' RACE reads through MiXCR, listing each CDR3 protein once. This repertoire shows about 660,000 distinct CDR3 sequences, around 8.6% found once; its top ten account for approximately 0.94%. This clonotype was observed a handful of times. These data are also associated with another study on yellow fever vaccine responses in identical twins.

The source material was PBMCs. The TCR was taken from a woman aged 18-29 years in good health.

The CDR3 loop is CASSFITGTEAFF. In DNA, the CDR3 is TGTGCCAGCAGTTTTATAACGGGCACTGAAGCTTTCTTT. The chain combines TRBV12-3 or TRBV12-4 with TRBJ1-1; unclear D gene. The CDR3 covers 13 residues. Trimming took 3 bases from V and 4 from J, leaving 9 bases between them.